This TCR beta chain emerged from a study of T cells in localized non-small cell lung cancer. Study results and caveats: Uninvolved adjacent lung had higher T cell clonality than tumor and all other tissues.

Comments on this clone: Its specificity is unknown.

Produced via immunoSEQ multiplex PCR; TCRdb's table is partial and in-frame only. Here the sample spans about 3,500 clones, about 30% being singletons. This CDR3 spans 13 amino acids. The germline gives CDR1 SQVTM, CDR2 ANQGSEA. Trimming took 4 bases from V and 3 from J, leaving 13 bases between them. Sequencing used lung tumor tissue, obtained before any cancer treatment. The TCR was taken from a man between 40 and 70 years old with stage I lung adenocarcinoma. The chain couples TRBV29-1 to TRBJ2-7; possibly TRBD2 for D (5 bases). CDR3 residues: CSVVSAAGYEQYF. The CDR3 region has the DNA TGCAGCGTTGTTTCGGCGGCGGGCTACGAGCAGTACTTC.